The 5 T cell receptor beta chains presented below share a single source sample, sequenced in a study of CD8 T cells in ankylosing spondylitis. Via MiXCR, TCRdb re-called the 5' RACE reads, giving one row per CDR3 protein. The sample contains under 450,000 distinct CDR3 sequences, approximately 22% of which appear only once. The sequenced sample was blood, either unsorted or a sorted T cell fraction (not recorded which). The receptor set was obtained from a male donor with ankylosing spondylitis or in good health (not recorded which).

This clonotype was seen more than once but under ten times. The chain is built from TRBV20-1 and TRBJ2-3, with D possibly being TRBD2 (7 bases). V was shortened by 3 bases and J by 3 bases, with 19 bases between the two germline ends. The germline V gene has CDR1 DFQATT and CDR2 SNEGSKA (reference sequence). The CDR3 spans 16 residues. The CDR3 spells CSASERGGIVTDTQYF. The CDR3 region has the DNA TGCAGTGCTAGCGAAAGGGGGGGCATAGTAACAGATACGCAGTATTTT.

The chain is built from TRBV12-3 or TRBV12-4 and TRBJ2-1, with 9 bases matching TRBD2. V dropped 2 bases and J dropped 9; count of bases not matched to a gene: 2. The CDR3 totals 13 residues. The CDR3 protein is CASSLSGGPEQFF. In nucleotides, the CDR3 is TGTGCCAGCAGTTTAAGCGGGGGGCCTGAGCAGTTCTTC.

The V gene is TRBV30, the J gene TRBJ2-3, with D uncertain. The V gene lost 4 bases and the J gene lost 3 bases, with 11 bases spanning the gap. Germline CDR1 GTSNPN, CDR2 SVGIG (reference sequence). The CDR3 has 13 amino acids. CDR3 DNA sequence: TGTGCCTGGAATAGAAGGAATACAGATACGCAGTATTTT. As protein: CAWNRRNTDTQYF.

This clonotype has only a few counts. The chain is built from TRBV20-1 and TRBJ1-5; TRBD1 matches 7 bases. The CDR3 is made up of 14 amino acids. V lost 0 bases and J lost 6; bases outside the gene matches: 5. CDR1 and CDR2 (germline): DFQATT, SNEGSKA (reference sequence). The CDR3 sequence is CSARDQTGLQPQHF. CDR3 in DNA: TGCAGTGCTAGAGATCAGACAGGGCTTCAGCCCCAGCATTTT.

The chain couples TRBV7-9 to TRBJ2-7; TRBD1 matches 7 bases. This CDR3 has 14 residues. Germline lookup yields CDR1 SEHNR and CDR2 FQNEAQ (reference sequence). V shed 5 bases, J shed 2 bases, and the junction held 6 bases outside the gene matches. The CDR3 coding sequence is TGTGCCAGCAGCCTAGACAGGGAAGCCTACGAGCAGTACTTC. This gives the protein CASSLDREAYEQYF.